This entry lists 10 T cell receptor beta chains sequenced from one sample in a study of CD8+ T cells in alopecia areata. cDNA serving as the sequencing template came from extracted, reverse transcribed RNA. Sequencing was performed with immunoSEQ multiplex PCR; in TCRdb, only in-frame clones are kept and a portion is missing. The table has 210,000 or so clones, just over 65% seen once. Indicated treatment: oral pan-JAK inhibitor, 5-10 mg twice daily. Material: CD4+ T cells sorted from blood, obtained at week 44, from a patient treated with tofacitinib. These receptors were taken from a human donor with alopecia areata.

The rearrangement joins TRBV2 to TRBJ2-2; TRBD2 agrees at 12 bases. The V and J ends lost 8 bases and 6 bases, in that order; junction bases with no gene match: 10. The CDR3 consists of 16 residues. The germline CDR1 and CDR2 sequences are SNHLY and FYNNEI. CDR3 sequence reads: CASLPWTSGVPGELFF. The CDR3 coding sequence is TGTGCCAGCTTACCGTGGACTAGCGGGGTTCCCGGGGAGCTGTTTTTT.

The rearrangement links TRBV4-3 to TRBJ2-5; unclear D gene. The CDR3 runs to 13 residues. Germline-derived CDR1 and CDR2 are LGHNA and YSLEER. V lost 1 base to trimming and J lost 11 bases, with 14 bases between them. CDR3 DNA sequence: TGCGCCAGCAGCCAAGGCCCTATGAATGAGCAGTACTTC. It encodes CASSQGPMNEQYF.

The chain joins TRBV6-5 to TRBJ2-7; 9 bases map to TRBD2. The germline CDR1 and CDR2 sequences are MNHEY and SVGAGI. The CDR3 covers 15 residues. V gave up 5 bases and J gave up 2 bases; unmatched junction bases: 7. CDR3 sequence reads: CASSPSGEPTYEQYF. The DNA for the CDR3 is TGTGCCAGCAGTCCTAGCGGGGAGCCTACCTACGAGCAGTACTTC.

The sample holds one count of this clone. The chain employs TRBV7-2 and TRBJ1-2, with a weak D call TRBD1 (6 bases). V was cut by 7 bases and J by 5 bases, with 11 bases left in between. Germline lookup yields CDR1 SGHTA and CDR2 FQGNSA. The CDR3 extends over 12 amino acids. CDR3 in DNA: TGTGCCAGCACCCCGACAGGATATGGCTACACCTTC. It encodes CASTPTGYGYTF.

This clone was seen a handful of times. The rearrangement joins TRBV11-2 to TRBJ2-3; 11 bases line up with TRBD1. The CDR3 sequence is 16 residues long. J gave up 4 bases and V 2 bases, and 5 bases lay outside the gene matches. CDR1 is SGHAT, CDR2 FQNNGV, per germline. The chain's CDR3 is CASSLLGQGGADTQYF. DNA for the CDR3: TGTGCCAGCAGCTTATTGGGACAGGGGGGTGCAGATACGCAGTATTTT. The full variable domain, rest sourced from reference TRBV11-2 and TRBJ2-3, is EAGVAQSPRYKIIEKRQSVAFWCNPISGHATLYWYQQILGQGPKLLIQFQNNGVVDDSQLPKDRFSAERLKGVDSTLKIQPAKLEDSAVYLCASSLLGQGGADTQYFGPGTRLTVL.

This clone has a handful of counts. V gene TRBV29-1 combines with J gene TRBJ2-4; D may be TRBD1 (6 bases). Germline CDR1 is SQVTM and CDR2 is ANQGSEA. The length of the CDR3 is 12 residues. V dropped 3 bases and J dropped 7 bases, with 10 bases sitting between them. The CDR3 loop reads CSVDLGANIQYF. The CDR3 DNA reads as TGCAGCGTTGATTTGGGGGCGAACATTCAGTACTTC.

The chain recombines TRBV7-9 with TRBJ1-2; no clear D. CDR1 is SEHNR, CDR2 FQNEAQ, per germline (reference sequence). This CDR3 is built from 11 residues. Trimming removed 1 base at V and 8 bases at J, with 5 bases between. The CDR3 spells CASSLEGGYTF. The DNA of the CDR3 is TGTGCCAGCAGCTTAGAAGGCGGCTACACCTTC.

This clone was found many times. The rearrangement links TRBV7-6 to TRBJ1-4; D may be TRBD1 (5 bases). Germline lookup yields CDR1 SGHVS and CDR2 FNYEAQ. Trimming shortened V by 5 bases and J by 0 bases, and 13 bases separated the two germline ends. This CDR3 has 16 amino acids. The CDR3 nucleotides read TGTGCCAGCAGCCTAGAGAAAGGGGCAACTAATGAAAAACTGTTTTTT. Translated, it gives CASSLEKGATNEKLFF.

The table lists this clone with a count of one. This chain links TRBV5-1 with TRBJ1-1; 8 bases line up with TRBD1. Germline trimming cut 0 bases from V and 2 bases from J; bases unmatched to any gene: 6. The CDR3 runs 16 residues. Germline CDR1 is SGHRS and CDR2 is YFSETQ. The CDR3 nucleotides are TGCGCCAGCAGCTTGGTTCAGGGGGCCGGAAACACTGAAGCTTTCTTT. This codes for CASSLVQGAGNTEAFF.

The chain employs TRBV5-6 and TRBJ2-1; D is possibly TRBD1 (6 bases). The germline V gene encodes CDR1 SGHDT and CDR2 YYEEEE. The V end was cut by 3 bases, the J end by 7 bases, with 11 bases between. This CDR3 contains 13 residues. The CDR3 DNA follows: TGTGCCAGCAGCTATTACAGGGAGAATGAGCAGTTCTTC. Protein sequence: CASSYYRENEQFF.